This TCR beta chain was observed in a study of CXCR3-negative and CXCR3-positive naive CD8 T cells. Whole-study results and caveats: Naive cells that were CXCR3-positive had more hydrophobic TRB CDR3s (compared with CXCR3-negative naive cells). PBMCs showed partially decreased CXCR3 expression after cryopreservation, and most assays used fresh PBMCs. Memory cells differed in TRBV-TRBJ usage, but naive CXCR3-negative and CXCR3-positive cells had similar usage. High diversity, comparable across both naive subsets, contrasted with much lower diversity in memory CD8+ cells.

The libraries of TRB cDNA were prepared using 5' RACE with UMI labels. For each CDR3 protein, TCRdb gives one entry from its re-call of the 5' RACE reads, without DNA. Its table records under 90,000 distinct CDR3 sequences. On this clonotype: Antigen specificity is unknown.

CD45RO-CCR7+CD27+CD95- was the phenotype of naive CD8+ T cells. This CDR3 has 15 amino acids. Germline V gene lookup returns CDR1 SEHNR and CDR2 FQNEAQ (reference sequence). Sequencing was done on a sample of naive CXCR3+ CD8+ T cells from blood. As for subset: CD45RO-CCR7+CD27+CD95- naive CD8+ T cells expressing CXCR3 (TNR3+). This sequence joins TRBV7-9 and TRBJ2-1; the TCRdb call, TRBD1, lacks DNA for checking. The clonotype was recovered from a human donor in good health. Some clones in this sample may be carry-over from other donors' samples. CDR3 loop: CASSLTGVIYNEQFF. The variable domain in full, with the rest retrieved from reference TRBV7-9 and TRBJ2-1, is DTGVSQNPRHKITKRGQNVTFRCDPISEHNRLYWYRQTLGQGPEFLTYFQNEAQLEKSRLLSDRFSAERPKGSFSTLEIQRTEQGDSAMYLCASSLTGVIYNEQFFGPGTRLTVL.